Shown below are 21 T cell receptor beta chains from a single sample sequenced in a study of blood T cells in healthy people across ages. Alongside a J-beta primer mix, a sample-barcoded 5' primer served in a second PCR lasting roughly 6 to 11 cycles. Each CDR3 protein gets one entry after TCRdb re-called the 5' RACE reads with MiXCR. Found here are some 1.5 million distinct CDR3 sequences, approximately 42% of them singletons; the top ten hold more than 4%. Sequenced input: blood. All receptors come from a woman between 18 and 29 years old in good health.

The chain combines TRBV9 with TRBJ2-7; 7 bases map to TRBD2. Germline V gives CDR1 SGDLS, CDR2 YYNGEE. CDR3 length: 15 amino acids. Trimming cost V 3 bases and J 0 bases; bases outside gene matches: 6. The CDR3 loop reads CASSADPSGSYEQYF. As DNA, the CDR3 is TGTGCCAGCAGCGCCGACCCTAGCGGCTCCTACGAGCAGTACTTC.

The chain is built from TRBV20-1 and TRBJ2-1; TRBD2 matches 8 bases. The germline V gene encodes CDR1 DFQATT and CDR2 SNEGSKA (reference sequence). This CDR3 is 14 amino acids long. The V and J ends lost 1 base and 3 bases, in that order; junction bases with no gene match: 2. CDR3: CSARGTSSYNEQFF. CDR3 nucleotides: TGCAGTGCTAGAGGGACTAGCAGCTACAATGAGCAGTTCTTC.

This clonotype was found many times. The V and J genes are TRBV5-1 and TRBJ2-7; D may match TRBD1 or TRBD2 (5 bases each). V was shortened by 4 bases and J by 0 bases, with 11 bases between the two germline ends. CDR3 size: 14 residues. Germline V gene lookup returns CDR1 SGHRS and CDR2 YFSETQ. The CDR3 DNA sequence: TGCGCCAGCAGCGTAACAGGACTCTCCTACGAGCAGTACTTC. Translating it yields CASSVTGLSYEQYF.

V and J are TRBV11-1 and TRBJ2-1; D call uncertain. The J call may be wrong; the DNA end is better matched by TRBJ2-7. Germline values: CDR1 SGHAT, CDR2 FQDESV (reference sequence). The CDR3 spans 15 residues. The CDR3 nucleotides are TGTGCCAGCAGCAAACCTCTGGATCCCTACAATGAGCAGTACTTC. Protein sequence: CASSKPLDPYNEQYF.

The sample holds a few counts of this clonotype. The V and J genes are TRBV7-2 and TRBJ1-5, with 11 bases lining up with TRBD1. The length of the CDR3 is 15 residues. V lost 4 bases and J lost 1; bases outside the gene matches: 0. The germline V gene encodes CDR1 SGHTA and CDR2 FQGNSA. The CDR3 here is CASSWDRGSNQPQHF. Written as DNA, the CDR3 is TGTGCCAGCAGCTGGGACAGGGGGAGCAATCAGCCCCAGCATTTT.

This clonotype was seen only a few times. V is TRBV7-2 and J is TRBJ2-1; 10 bases match TRBD1. The V gene end was trimmed by 5 bases and the J gene end by 7 bases; junction bases not matched to a gene: 8. Germline assignment: CDR1 SGHTA and CDR2 FQGNSA. The CDR3 contains 15 residues. The CDR3 spells CASSPDRGQWNEQFF. The CDR3, as DNA: TGTGCCAGCAGCCCAGACAGGGGGCAGTGGAATGAGCAGTTCTTC.

This clonotype showed up just a few times. The rearrangement links TRBV7-2 to TRBJ2-2; no firm D call. Trimming cost V 1 base and J 5 bases, with 11 bases left between them. The germline V gene encodes CDR1 SGHTA and CDR2 FQGNSA. This CDR3 is built from 15 residues. Written as DNA, the CDR3 is TGTGCCAGCAGCTTAGACGTGGGATTAACCGGGGAGCTGTTTTTT. This sequence encodes CASSLDVGLTGELFF.

This clonotype was counted only a few times. The V call is TRBV20-1, the J call TRBJ1-2; the match to TRBD1 covers 9 bases. The CDR3 contains 12 residues. J gave up 4 bases and V 8 bases, and 5 bases lay outside the gene matches. Germline V CDR1 and CDR2: DFQATT, SNEGSKA (reference sequence). The DNA of the CDR3 is TGCAGTACTACAGGGGGCAGCTATGGCTACACCTTC. As protein: CSTTGGSYGYTF.

In regard to this clonotype: A junction boundary mismatches the germline segment, possibly from a read error. V is TRBV27 and J is TRBJ2-3, with TRBD2 matching over 9 bases. The CDR3 sequence is 14 residues long. Germline values: CDR1 MNHEY, CDR2 SMNVEV (reference sequence). CDR3: CASSSGTSTGTQYF. The DNA for the CDR3 is TGTGCCAGCAGTAGCGGGACTAGCACAGGTACGCAGTATTTT.

This chain joins TRBV27 and TRBJ2-1; 9 nucleotides line up with TRBD1. Germline CDR1 is MNHEY and CDR2 is SMNVEV (reference sequence). Trimming at V came to 6 bases and at J to 8 bases, leaving 11 bases not matched to a gene. The CDR3 runs to 15 residues. CDR3 nucleotides: TGTGCCAGCAGCCGTCTGGGACAGGGTCCGGATGAGCAGTTCTTC. Translated: CASSRLGQGPDEQFF.

The chain has TRBV20-1 and TRBJ1-5, with D possibly TRBD1 on 6 matching bases. CDR1 and CDR2 (germline): DFQATT, SNEGSKA (reference sequence). V was pared by 5 bases and J by 2 bases, with 13 bases between. The CDR3 loop spans 14 amino acids. The CDR3 DNA reads as TGCAGTGCTTCCGACAGGAGGGGCAATCAGCCCCAGCATTTT. Amino acid sequence: CSASDRRGNQPQHF.

The rearrangement joins TRBV29-1 to TRBJ1-5; the match to TRBD1 covers 9 bases. Germline-derived CDR1 and CDR2 are SQVTM and ANQGSEA. This CDR3 is 13 amino acids long. Trimming took 1 base from V and 7 from J; bases not matched to a gene: 2. CDR3 residues: CSVEVGQGQPQHF. In DNA, the CDR3 is TGCAGCGTTGAAGTGGGACAGGGACAGCCCCAGCATTTT.

This clonotype has a handful of counts. The V gene is TRBV7-2, the J gene TRBJ2-3; 11 bases are a match to TRBD2. The trim removed 1 base at V and 2 bases at J, leaving 2 bases unmatched. CDR1 is SGHTA, CDR2 FQGNSA, per germline. The CDR3 has 16 residues. The CDR3 is CASSLVAGGYTDTQYF. In DNA, the CDR3 is TGTGCCAGCAGCTTAGTAGCGGGGGGGTACACAGATACGCAGTATTTT.

This clonotype has a handful of counts. V is TRBV7-2 and J is TRBJ1-5; 9 nucleotides agree with TRBD1. The germline V gene encodes CDR1 SGHTA and CDR2 FQGNSA. Trimming removed 6 bases from V and 2 bases from J; junction bases left unmatched: 8. The CDR3 is 16 amino acids. The CDR3 DNA follows: TGTGCCAGCAGTCCTATTACAGGGGGCCGCAATCAGCCCCAGCATTTT. Translation gives CASSPITGGRNQPQHF. The whole variable domain, remainder taken from reference TRBV7-2 and TRBJ1-5, is GAGVSQSPSNKVTEKGKDVELRCDPISGHTALYWYRQSLGQGLEFLIYFQGNSAPDKSGLPSDRFSAERTGGSVSTLTIQRTQQEDSAVYLCASSPITGGRNQPQHFGDGTRLSIL.

This clonotype was observed a handful of times. The CDR3 region has the DNA TGCGCCAGCAGCTTAACAGGGATCACCGGGGAGCTGTTTTTT. It codes for CASSLTGITGELFF. The V call is TRBV5-1, the J call TRBJ2-2; a possible D gene is TRBD1 (6 bases). Between the trimmed V and J ends, which lost 2 bases and 4 bases, there was a span of 9 bases. The CDR3 contains 14 residues. Germline CDR1 and CDR2: SGHRS and YFSETQ.

The genes are TRBV27 and TRBJ2-1; no clear D gene. The CDR3 sequence is 13 residues long. Per germline, CDR1 MNHEY and CDR2 SMNVEV (reference sequence). With 4 bases removed from V and 8 bases from J, the gap between germline ends came to 12 bases. CDR3 DNA: TGTGCCAGCAGTTCGGACGTTTTGTATGAGCAGTTCTTC. Protein sequence: CASSSDVLYEQFF.

J is TRBJ2-3 and V is TRBV30, with no clear D. V was trimmed by 0 bases and J by 3 bases, leaving 4 bases between them. This CDR3 has 12 amino acids. CDR1 and CDR2 from the germline V gene are GTSNPN and SVGIG (reference sequence). CDR3 loop: CAWSVSTDTQYF. Here the CDR3 DNA reads TGTGCCTGGAGTGTTTCAACAGATACGCAGTATTTT.

The rearrangement links TRBV24-1 to TRBJ1-2, with no clear D. V lost 4 bases and J 7 bases, leaving 15 bases between the germline ends. Germline lookup yields CDR1 KGHDR and CDR2 SFDVKD. CDR3 length: 14 residues. CDR3 nucleotide sequence: TGTGCCACCAGTGACAACTCCATACCGAGTGGCTACACCTTC. Its protein is CATSDNSIPSGYTF.

This rearrangement joins TRBV9 to TRBJ2-1; D might be TRBD1 (6 bases). Deletions cut 3 bases from V and 5 bases from J, with 12 bases between. Germline V gene lookup returns CDR1 SGDLS and CDR2 YYNGEE. The length of the CDR3 is 14 residues. The CDR3 DNA reads TGTGCCAGCAGCGCCTCCGGGACAAACAATGAGCAGTTCTTC. Translating it yields CASSASGTNNEQFF.

This clonotype turned up a few times. V gene TRBV7-2 combines with J gene TRBJ1-2; D is undetermined. From germline, CDR1 is SGHTA and CDR2 FQGNSA. This CDR3 has 14 amino acids. V lost 6 bases and J 8 bases, leaving 19 bases between the germline ends. This CDR3 reads CASSREAILEGYTF. DNA of the CDR3: TGTGCCAGCAGTCGCGAGGCAATCCTGGAGGGCTACACCTTC.

The chain carries TRBV6-1 and TRBJ2-1; unclear D gene. CDR1 is MNHNS and CDR2 is SASEGT in the germline V gene. The CDR3 is made up of 12 amino acids. The V gene lost 5 bases and the J gene lost 9 bases, with 11 bases spanning the gap. The CDR3 is CASSPPWREQFF. CDR3 nucleotide sequence: TGTGCCAGCAGTCCCCCGTGGCGTGAGCAGTTCTTC.